This TCR beta chain was observed in a study of blood T cell repertoires in COVID-19 (dated by TCRdb to about 2020). Some background on the complete study: Collaborator samples came from the United States, Italy and Spain and covered acute and convalescent phases of COVID-19. Deeply sampled blood TCRbeta repertoires from subjects exposed to, actively infected with, or recovered from COVID-19 were included in the dataset. A freely available public database, intended as a resource for researchers studying the immune response to SARS-CoV-2, is where the repertoires were released. Where available, HLA class I and class II types were obtained from metadata supplied by the sample provider rather than from assay-based typing. Samples were obtained from the ongoing ImmuneRACE study (first 160 participants) and from over a thousand subjects provided by 6 global collaborators. The material from the prospective study consisted of cDNA or gDNA derived from T cells, B-cell-depleted T cells, or PBMCs. The sample metadata nearly always contained a de-identified subject ID, COVID-19 status, age in years and sex. The research as a whole found: Clinical and demographic metadata were provided uncurated, with the amount varying by source and participant.

In the case of this clone: Its antigen is still unknown. Within one base of it there is no much larger clone, and no base qualities were kept.

TCRbeta CDR3 regions were amplified from genomic DNA using the immunoSEQ Assay, a bias-controlled multiplex PCR. The source study handled its data this way. Within the assay, amplification of reference gene primers was used to estimate how many nucleated cells each sample contained. To quantify the absolute abundance of each unique TCRbeta CDR3 rearrangement, sequence reads were collapsed and filtered. For each sample, productive Simpson clonality was calculated by taking the square root of Simpson's diversity index across productive rearrangements. TCRdb took this table from immuneACCESS and kept in-frame rearrangements with V and J called. Such tables lack part of the clones; where checked against another copy, unresolved V genes explain under half of the gap, and the rest is unexplained. V and J calls and clone size are as listed in that table; D and trimming were resolved from the DNA. The sample table lists some 190,000 clones, more than 75% of them with a count of one. The ten largest make up around 4% of the sample.

The trim is 0 bases for V and 4 bases for J, with a gap of 13 bases between the germline ends. In the germline V gene, CDR1 corresponds to SGHVS and CDR2 to FNYEAQ. The CDR3 covers 15 residues, taking in both the cysteine and the phenylalanine. Just CDR3 DNA is preserved here, 45 bases in frame from base 1. In the prospective study, participants were about 18 to 95 years old, resided in approximately 25 geographic areas of the United States, and were enrolled through a virtual design. In the prospective study, cohorts were assigned on the basis of participant-reported clinical history obtained from a screening survey and a study questionnaire. In the prospective study, whole blood, serum and a nasopharyngeal or oropharyngeal swab were collected from each participant by mobile phlebotomists. Participants in the prospective study had the option to provide additional blood draws and questionnaires over a 2-month period. Before DNA extraction, prospective study blood samples were shipped either frozen or at room temperature.

Specimen: PBMCs or T cells enriched from blood (not recorded which). The chain uses TRBV7-6 and TRBJ2-7; TRBD1 is perhaps the D gene, given 6 matching bases. This clonotype was sampled from a man younger than 40 with acute COVID-19. CDR3 loop: CASSLALGATYEQYF. The nucleotide sequence is given as TGTGCCAGCAGCTTAGCTCTGGGGGCAACTTACGAGCAGTACTTC.